The entry that follows covers one T cell receptor beta chain sequence. This sample was taken from a study of blood T cell repertoires in COVID-19. Produced via immunoSEQ multiplex PCR; TCRdb's table is partial and in-frame only. The sample holds around 130,000 clones, about 75% seen once. This CDR3 is built from 15 residues. V was pared by 6 bases and J by 3 bases, with 8 bases of the junction left unmatched. Germline V gene sequence: CDR1 MNHEY, CDR2 SVGAGI. The source material was peripheral blood. This receptor was taken from an older man with acute or convalescent COVID-19. The genes are TRBV6-5 and TRBJ1-5, with 7 bases that match TRBD1. The CDR3 region is CASRTRGQFNQPQHF. As DNA, the CDR3 is TGTGCCAGCAGGACGAGGGGGCAGTTCAATCAGCCCCAGCATTTT.